The T cell receptor beta chain under discussion was sequenced for a study of blood T cell repertoires in COVID-19. About the study: The analysed material was cDNA or gDNA that came from T cells, B-cell-depleted T cells, or PBMCs.

Germline V gene sequence: CDR1 MNHEY, CDR2 SVGAGI. This CDR3 spans 16 amino acids. V lost 4 bases to trimming and J lost 3 bases; unmatched junction nucleotides: 3. In Seattle, patients joined the study during active infection and were tracked longitudinally. Per the authors' pipeline: For nucleated cells, counts were estimated from reference gene primer amplification. Clones were sequenced by immunoSEQ multiplex PCR, and TCRdb holds only the in-frame ones, with some missing. D and trimming come from the DNA, and the V and J calls and clone size come from that table. The sample lists a few hundred thousand clones; 80% to 90% were seen once.

Sequenced input: peripheral blood. This chain links TRBV6-5 with TRBJ2-3; 14 bases fit TRBD2. The source of this sequence is a woman younger than 45 with COVID-19, enrolled during active disease. CDR3 nucleotides: TGTGCCAGCAGTTTTCGACTAGCGGGAGGGACAGATACGCAGTATTTT. Protein sequence: CASSFRLAGGTDTQYF.